A single sample is the source of the 19 T cell receptor beta chains below, sequenced in a study of CD8+ T cells in alopecia areata. Isolated RNA was reverse transcribed into cDNA used as the sequencing template. Produced via immunoSEQ multiplex PCR; TCRdb's table is partial and in-frame only. The sample consists of some 170,000 clones, just over 65% of them appearing once. The input for sequencing was CD8+ T cells sorted from blood, taken at week 0. Every receptor here comes from a human donor with alopecia areata.

This chain joins TRBV27 and TRBJ1-2; D might be TRBD1 (6 bases). This CDR3 contains 14 residues. Germline V gives CDR1 MNHEY, CDR2 SMNVEV (reference sequence). V dropped 2 bases and J dropped 2 bases, with 9 bases sitting between them. CDR3 amino acids: CASSLAGGNYGYTF. The DNA of the CDR3 is TGTGCCAGCAGTTTAGCGGGGGGCAACTATGGCTACACCTTC.

The chain uses TRBV9 and TRBJ1-2; D is unresolved. This CDR3 is built from 14 residues. Germline loops: CDR1 SGDLS, CDR2 YYNGEE. Trimming pared 4 bases from V and 4 bases from J, leaving 14 bases between. Written as DNA, the CDR3 is TGTGCCAGCAGCCCAGCAGGCGTGTCCTATGGCTACACCTTC. It is translated as CASSPAGVSYGYTF.

A few counts support this clone. This chain uses TRBV11-2 with TRBJ2-1, with a tentative D call TRBD1 (5 bases). This CDR3 is built from 15 residues. The germline V gene has CDR1 SGHAT and CDR2 FQNNGV. Trimming took 1 base from V and 2 from J, leaving 9 bases between them. In nucleotides, the CDR3 is TGTGCCAGCAGCTTAGGAATCAGGGCCTACAATGAGCAGTTCTTC. This gives the protein CASSLGIRAYNEQFF.

This chain connects TRBV20-1 to TRBJ2-7; no clear D. Germline V gene lookup returns CDR1 DFQATT and CDR2 SNEGSKA (reference sequence). The CDR3 has 11 amino acids. Trimming took off 5 bases at V and 7 bases at J, with 12 bases between the two ends. The CDR3 coding sequence is TGCAGTGCTTACAGCCTTGGGGAGCAGTACTTC. It encodes CSAYSLGEQYF.

The chain uses TRBV7-9 and TRBJ2-1; tentatively, D is TRBD1 or TRBD2 (5 bases each). Germline CDR1 SEHNR, CDR2 FQNEAQ (reference sequence). This CDR3 is 12 amino acids long. Trimming stripped 0 bases from V and 11 bases from J, with 8 bases between. CDR3 in amino acids: CASSLAGEQQFF. CDR3 DNA sequence: TGTGCCAGCAGCTTAGCGGGGGAACAGCAGTTCTTC.

The CDR3 bases are TGCGCCAGCAGTTCGGGACAGATGAACACTGAAGCTTTCTTT. It translates to CASSSGQMNTEAFF. The chain uses TRBV5-1 and TRBJ1-1; TRBD1 aligns across 7 bases. With 5 bases clipped from V and 0 bases from J, the junction kept 4 bases outside the gene matches. This CDR3 spans 14 amino acids. The germline CDR1 and CDR2 sequences are SGHRS and YFSETQ. The complete variable domain, with remaining parts taken from reference TRBV5-1 and TRBJ1-1, reads KAGVTQTPRYLIKTRGQQVTLSCSPISGHRSVSWYQQTPGQGLQFLFEYFSETQRNKGNFPGRFSGRQFSNSRSEMNVSTLELGDSALYLCASSSGQMNTEAFFGQGTRLTVV.

The rearrangement uses TRBV30 and TRBJ2-2; D perhaps matches TRBD1 (6 bases). From germline, CDR1 is GTSNPN and CDR2 SVGIG (reference sequence). The length of the CDR3 is 16 residues. Trimming took 0 bases from V and 7 from J, leaving 18 bases between them. CDR3 bases: TGTGCCTGGAGTGTAGAGGTTAACAGGGTAGTCGGGGAGCTGTTTTTT. Its translation: CAWSVEVNRVVGELFF.

Only one count was recorded for this clone. The V call is TRBV5-1, the J call TRBJ1-4, with D uncertain. In germline, CDR1 is SGHRS, CDR2 YFSETQ. CDR3 size: 14 residues. Trimming took 0 bases from V and 8 from J, leaving 11 bases between them. The CDR3, as DNA: TGCGCCAGCAGCTTGGCGTCGGGAGGGGAAAAACTGTTTTTT. Protein sequence: CASSLASGGEKLFF.

This clone was detected only once. The V call is TRBV30, the J call TRBJ1-5; tentative D call: TRBD1 (5 bases). The V end lost 2 bases, the J end lost 7 bases, and 12 bases lay between the germline ends. CDR1 GTSNPN and CDR2 SVGIG come from the germline V gene (reference sequence). CDR3 length equals 13 residues. CDR3 DNA sequence: TGTGCCTGGAGTATCCAGTCAGGGCAGCCCCAGCATTTT. Residues: CAWSIQSGQPQHF.

This clone was seen more than once but under ten times. The chain couples TRBV7-7 to TRBJ2-3, with unresolved D. Germline V gene sequence: CDR1 SSHAT, CDR2 FNYEAQ (reference sequence). Trimming pared 5 bases from V and 0 bases from J, leaving 12 bases between. The CDR3 runs to 15 residues. This chain's CDR3 is CASSTTPTSTDTQYF. The CDR3 nucleotides are TGTGCCAGCAGCACCACCCCAACTAGCACAGATACGCAGTATTTT.

The rearrangement links TRBV27 to TRBJ1-6; 8 nucleotides align to TRBD1. Germline V gives CDR1 MNHEY, CDR2 SMNVEV (reference sequence). With 5 bases clipped from V and 10 bases from J, the junction kept 10 bases outside the gene matches. CDR3 size: 15 residues. CDR3 protein: CASSLLGQGVSPLHF. CDR3 nucleotides: TGTGCCAGCAGTCTCCTCGGACAGGGAGTCTCACCCCTCCACTTT.

A few counts support this clone. The rearrangement joins TRBV13 to TRBJ2-3; 9 nucleotides agree with TRBD1. Losses at the gene ends were 5 bases for V and 0 bases for J; bases not matched to a gene: 9. The CDR3 has 17 residues. Germline V gene sequence: CDR1 PRHDT, CDR2 FYEKMQ (reference sequence). The CDR3 reads CASSNPRDRESTDTQYF. The CDR3 bases are TGTGCCAGCAGCAACCCTCGGGACAGGGAGAGCACAGATACGCAGTATTTT.

The chain joins TRBV27 to TRBJ1-1; 8 bases line up with TRBD1. Germline values: CDR1 MNHEY, CDR2 SMNVEV (reference sequence). V was pared by 5 bases and J by 5 bases, with 7 bases of the junction left unmatched. This CDR3 has 14 residues. The CDR3 spells CASSPDRGWTEAFF. The CDR3 DNA follows: TGTGCCAGCAGTCCAGACAGGGGTTGGACTGAAGCTTTCTTT.

This clone was counted a few times. The chain combines TRBV29-1 with TRBJ2-1, with D possibly matching TRBD2 (6 bases). V was cut by 6 bases and J by 0 bases, with 15 bases left in between. Germline V gene lookup returns CDR1 SQVTM and CDR2 ANQGSEA. The length of the CDR3 is 15 residues. CDR3 loop: CSVLPRGSSYNEQFF. Written as DNA, the CDR3 is TGCAGCGTCCTCCCCCGGGGGAGCTCCTACAATGAGCAGTTCTTC.

The V gene is TRBV4-1, the J gene TRBJ1-2; 12 nucleotides match TRBD1. V trimming: 3 bases; J trimming: 10 bases; junction bases outside the gene matches: 6. The V gene's germline CDR1 is MGHRA and CDR2 YSYEKL. This CDR3 has 14 amino acids. The CDR3 spells CASSHRGQGAVYTF. CDR3 sequence (DNA): TGCGCCAGCAGCCATCGGGGACAGGGGGCCGTCTACACCTTC.

This chain connects TRBV7-9 to TRBJ2-1; D is ambiguous. The ends were cut back, 3 bases at V and 7 bases at J, with 4 bases in the middle. CDR1 is SEHNR, CDR2 FQNEAQ, per germline (reference sequence). This CDR3 region has 11 residues. The CDR3 DNA follows: TGTGCCAGCAGCTTCGTAAATGAGCAGTTCTTC. This gives the protein CASSFVNEQFF.

The chain links TRBV2 to TRBJ2-5; 8 positions match TRBD1. The germline CDR1 and CDR2 sequences are SNHLY and FYNNEI. With 6 bases clipped from V and 4 bases from J, the junction kept 13 bases outside the gene matches. There are 16 residues in the CDR3. CDR3 region: CASSAQDRDFRETQYF. In DNA form, the CDR3 reads TGTGCCAGCAGCGCTCAGGACAGGGATTTCAGAGAGACCCAGTACTTC.

The rearrangement uses TRBV28 and TRBJ2-2; D unclear. Trimming removed 8 bases at V and 2 bases at J, with 9 bases between. The CDR3 covers 13 residues. The germline V gene encodes CDR1 MDHEN and CDR2 SYDVKM. The CDR3 DNA sequence: TGTGCCAGCCGGATGGCCAACACCGGGGAGCTGTTTTTT. It encodes CASRMANTGELFF.

This chain uses TRBV20-1 with TRBJ1-2, with D possibly being TRBD1 (5 bases). V gave up 4 bases and J gave up 4 bases, with 7 bases separating them. This CDR3 has 11 residues. In germline, CDR1 is DFQATT, CDR2 SNEGSKA (reference sequence). Written as DNA, the CDR3 is TGCAGTGCTACAGGGAGCTATGGCTACACCTTC. Translating it yields CSATGSYGYTF.